The rows below give T cell receptor beta chains drawn from one sample of a study of T cell repertoires in aging, cancer and after chemotherapy. A single record per CDR3 protein comes from TCRdb applying MiXCR to the multiplex PCR reads. Of 10,000 to 15,000 distinct CDR3 sequences in the sample, about 27% are singletons; the top ten hold roughly 8.8%. Material: blood. The source is a human donor with a blood cancer. Each CDR3 is given with its conserved first and last residue. D genes are given only for firm matches. Size is omitted from some rows. Given values are once, few, many or a class for expanded clones.

D	V	size	J	CDR3	DNA
.	TRBV10-3	.	TRBJ2-1	CAIAAMSYNEQFF	TGTGCCATCGCCGCAATGTCCTACAATGAGCAGTTCTTC
TRBD2	TRBV10-3	.	TRBJ2-3	CAISEESDVLAGVVTQYF	TGTGCCATCAGTGAAGAGTCAGACGTTTTAGCGGGAGTCGTTACGCAGTATTTT
.	TRBV12-3/TRBV12-4	many	TRBJ2-3	CASSSPTGDTQYF	TGTGCCAGCAGTTCCCCGACGGGAGATACGCAGTATTTT
TRBD1	TRBV5-4	few	TRBJ2-7	CASSLDPDRVEEQYF	TGTGCCAGCAGCTTGGATCCGGACAGGGTGGAAGAGCAGTACTTC
.	TRBV6-5	.	TRBJ1-4	CAITLAEKLFF	TGTGCCATCACACTGGCTGAAAAACTGTTTTTT
.	TRBV19	.	TRBJ2-4	CASRVVLQGITKNIQYF	TGTGCCAGTAGGGTCGTCCTCCAGGGGATAACCAAAAACATTCAGTACTTC
TRBD1	TRBV7-9	.	TRBJ2-3	CASSFGQAFGTDTQYF	TGTGCCAGCAGCTTCGGACAGGCATTTGGAACAGATACGCAGTATTTT
.	TRBV7-3	.	TRBJ2-2	CASSSKGLNTGELFF	TGTGCCAGCAGCTCCAAAGGATTGAACACCGGGGAGCTGTTTTTT
.	TRBV20-1	.	TRBJ1-5	CSAIPGLTSEPQHF	TGCAGTGCTATCCCGGGACTCACCTCCGAGCCCCAGCATTTT
.	TRBV10-3	medium-sized	TRBJ2-2	CAISPVLGAGELFF	TGTGCCATCAGTCCCGTCTTGGGGGCCGGGGAGCTGTTTTTT
.	TRBV19	medium-sized	TRBJ2-2	CASSILLSGELFF	TGTGCCAGTAGTATCCTCTTATCCGGGGAGCTGTTTTTT
.	TRBV30	many	TRBJ2-5	CAWSVYGEETQYF	TGTGCCTGGAGTGTATATGGGGAAGAGACCCAGTACTTC
.	TRBV30	medium-sized	TRBJ1-4	CAWSVPGLGEKLFF	TGTGCCTGGAGTGTACCTGGACTTGGGGAAAAACTGTTTTTT
TRBD2	TRBV5-4	.	TRBJ2-3	CANQGLAGGRTDTQYF	TGTGCCAACCAGGGACTAGCGGGGGGGCGCACAGATACGCAGTATTTT
.	TRBV12-3/TRBV12-4	medium-sized	TRBJ2-7	CASSLGTLEQYF	TGTGCCAGTAGTTTAGGGACATTGGAGCAGTACTTC
.	TRBV12-3/TRBV12-4	.	TRBJ1-2	CATIGRRYGYTF	TGTGCCACCATAGGCAGGCGCTATGGCTACACCTTC
.	TRBV27	.	TRBJ2-7	CASREGGSREQYF	TGTGCCAGCAGGGAAGGGGGGAGTCGCGAGCAGTACTTC
TRBD1	TRBV5-1	.	TRBJ2-7	CASSLLQGAAEQYF	TGCGCCAGCAGCTTATTACAGGGGGCGGCCGAGCAGTACTTC
.	TRBV12-3/TRBV12-4	.	TRBJ1-5	CASRSLAGQPQHF	TGTGCCAGCAGGTCTCTGGCGGGTCAGCCCCAGCATTTT
.	TRBV7-9	few	TRBJ2-5	CASSLPRSGSSPRGTQYF	TGTGCCAGCAGCTTGCCAAGATCGGGCAGCTCCCCTCGGGGGACCCAGTACTTC
.	TRBV6-2/TRBV6-3	few	TRBJ1-1	CASRRYRDNFWTEAFF	TGTGCCAGCAGGAGATACCGGGACAACTTCTGGACTGAAGCTTTCTTT
.	TRBV7-6	medium-sized	TRBJ1-2	CASSPRDRDYGYTF	TGTGCCAGCAGCCCGAGGGACCGAGACTATGGCTACACCTTC
.	TRBV5-6	medium-sized	TRBJ2-7	CASSLALEQYF	TGTGCCAGCAGCTTGGCACTCGAGCAGTACTTC
.	TRBV29-1	medium-sized	TRBJ2-1	CSVEWMTVPAIYNEQFF	TGCAGCGTTGAATGGATGACAGTCCCGGCCATTTACAATGAGCAGTTCTTC
TRBD2	TRBV11-1	.	TRBJ2-1	CASSLGASGVNEQFF	TGTGCCAGCAGCTTAGGGGCTAGCGGGGTCAATGAGCAGTTCTTC
TRBD2	TRBV6-2/TRBV6-3	.	TRBJ2-1	CASSEAGTSNYEQFF	TGTGCCAGCAGTGAAGCGGGGACTAGCAACTATGAGCAGTTCTTC
TRBD1	TRBV27	medium-sized	TRBJ2-7	CASSSPWTGSYEQYF	TGTGCCAGCAGTTCACCCTGGACAGGGTCCTACGAGCAGTACTTC
TRBD2	TRBV19	medium-sized	TRBJ2-3	CASSISPPSGDTTDTQYF	TGTGCCAGTAGTATTTCCCCCCCTAGCGGGGACACAACAGATACGCAGTATTTT
.	TRBV15	medium-sized	TRBJ2-3	CATSRVATARTDTQYF	TGTGCCACCAGCAGAGTCGCGACGGCCCGCACAGATACGCAGTATTTT
TRBD2	TRBV19	many	TRBJ2-1	CASSILAGVVYNEQFF	TGTGCCAGTAGTATATTGGCGGGAGTAGTTTACAATGAGCAGTTCTTC
TRBD1	TRBV5-1	.	TRBJ2-7	CASSLAGGVEQYF	TGCGCCAGCAGCTTGGCAGGGGGAGTCGAGCAGTACTTC
.	TRBV27	medium-sized	TRBJ1-4	CASSWRGGNEKLFF	TGTGCCAGCAGTTGGAGAGGGGGGAATGAAAAACTGTTTTTT
.	TRBV13	few	TRBJ2-4	CASSLGRGLAKNIQYF	TGTGCCAGCAGCTTAGGTAGGGGCCTAGCCAAAAACATTCAGTACTTC
TRBD1	TRBV12-3/TRBV12-4	medium-sized	TRBJ1-2	CASSLRSTGGNYGYTF	TGTGCCAGCAGTTTGCGATCGACAGGGGGAAACTATGGCTACACCTTC
TRBD1	TRBV29-1	.	TRBJ2-1	CSVETGTGGANYNEQFF	TGCAGCGTCGAAACCGGGACAGGGGGCGCGAACTACAATGAGCAGTTCTTC
.	TRBV19	medium-sized	TRBJ2-5	CASTQGGETQYF	TGTGCCAGTACCCAGGGGGGTGAGACCCAGTACTTC
TRBD2	TRBV6-4	few	TRBJ2-2	CASKLSGATGELFF	TGTGCCAGCAAACTTAGCGGGGCCACCGGGGAGCTGTTTTTT
.	TRBV5-1	.	TRBJ1-3	CASSLAGAYLGNTIYF	TGCGCCAGCAGCTTGGCTGGGGCGTACCTGGGAAACACCATATATTTT
TRBD2	TRBV6-4	medium-sized	TRBJ2-3	CASSGGATDTQYF	TGTGCCAGCAGCGGGGGGGCCACAGATACGCAGTATTTT
.	TRBV27	medium-sized	TRBJ2-5	CASSLSIQETQYF	TGTGCCAGCAGTTTATCCATACAAGAGACCCAGTACTTC
.	TRBV20-1	.	TRBJ2-1	CSARASPYNEQFF	TGCAGTGCTAGGGCTAGCCCCTACAATGAGCAGTTCTTC
.	TRBV29-1	medium-sized	TRBJ2-5	CSVGGTFQETQYF	TGCAGCGTCGGAGGAACCTTCCAAGAGACCCAGTACTTC
TRBD2	TRBV7-9	few	TRBJ2-2	CASSFWEGGTGELFF	TGTGCCAGCAGCTTCTGGGAGGGTGGCACCGGGGAGCTGTTTTTT
.	TRBV29-1	medium-sized	TRBJ1-1	CSAIVTEAFF	TGCAGCGCAATAGTCACTGAAGCTTTCTTT
.	TRBV7-2	.	TRBJ2-5	CASSLVRGQETQYF	TGTGCCAGCAGCTTAGTTCGGGGCCAAGAGACCCAGTACTTC
TRBD2	TRBV6-1	medium-sized	TRBJ2-3	CASRRASGSSDTQYF	TGTGCCAGCAGGCGGGCTAGCGGGAGTTCAGATACGCAGTATTTT
.	TRBV20-1	.	TRBJ1-2	CSASPFSGPDYGYTF	TGCAGTGCTAGCCCCTTCAGTGGCCCCGACTATGGCTACACCTTC
TRBD1	TRBV12-3/TRBV12-4	few	TRBJ1-1	CASSSIWTGEDTEAFF	TGTGCCAGCAGTTCGATTTGGACAGGGGAGGACACTGAAGCTTTCTTT
TRBD1	TRBV6-6	.	TRBJ1-1	CASSYSEGAKTEAFF	TGTGCCAGCAGTTACTCCGAGGGGGCGAAGACTGAAGCTTTCTTT
.	TRBV6-5	once	TRBJ2-5	CASSFGTEETQYF	TGTGCCAGCAGTTTCGGAACTGAAGAGACCCAGTACTTC